This T cell receptor beta chain originates from a study of patients and donors after allogeneic stem cell transplantation. In TCRdb, the RT-PCR reads were re-called with MiXCR into one record per CDR3 protein. The repertoire consists of about 72,000 distinct CDR3 sequences, with more than 20% occurring once and the leading ten covering about 30%. The CDR3 contains 14 residues. The germline V and J ends were trimmed by 5 bases and 8 bases, with 15 bases remaining between them. Germline V gives CDR1 SEHNR, CDR2 FQNEAQ (reference sequence). The V and J genes are TRBV7-9 and TRBJ1-4; maybe TRBD1 (5 bases). Sequencing was carried out using blood, either unsorted or a sorted T cell fraction (not recorded which). This receptor was identified in a human donor who was either an allogeneic HSCT recipient or a stem cell or donor lymphocyte infusion donor (not recorded which). It is not recorded whose cells these are; they may come from a transplant donor. Here the CDR3 reads CASSPGTSVEKLFF. CDR3 DNA: TGTGCCAGCAGCCCCGGGACTTCCGTGGAAAAACTGTTTTTT.